A selection of T cell receptor beta chains follows, all from one sample in a study of breast tumors, draining lymph nodes, adjacent tissues. Via MiXCR, TCRdb re-called the multiplex PCR reads, giving one row per CDR3 protein. The data contain around 120,000 distinct CDR3 sequences, 15% to 20% of them singletons. Sequencing was done on a sample of axillary lymph node tissue. The receptors derive from a female donor with breast cancer. Some clones in this sample may be carry-over from other donors' samples. CDR3s include the opening cysteine and the closing phenylalanine or tryptophan. Fields, in order: D gene, clone size, V gene, J gene, CDR3 DNA, CDR3 protein. D genes are given only for firm matches. Clone size is stated in some rows and not others, as once, few, many or a class when expanded.

>NA|NA|TRBV7-2|TRBJ1-1
TGTGCCAGCAGCTTATTAGCCAGCACTGAAGCTTTCTTT
CASSLLASTEAFF
>NA|many|TRBV12-3/TRBV12-4|TRBJ1-2
TGTGCCAGCAGTGACGACAGGACGCACTATGGCTACACCTTC
CASSDDRTHYGYTF
>TRBD2|few|TRBV28|TRBJ2-1
TGTGCCAGCAGTCCCTTTACTAGCGGGAGTCGCAATTTCTTC
CASSPFTSGSRNFF
>NA|many|TRBV24-1|TRBJ2-7
TGTGCCACCAGCTTACACGGCTACGAGCAGTACTTC
CATSLHGYEQYF
>TRBD2|NA|TRBV2|TRBJ2-3
TGTGCCAGCAGGGTGACCGGGACTAGCGGGAGGGGCACAGATACGCAGTATTTT
CASRVTGTSGRGTDTQYF
>TRBD2|many|TRBV11-3|TRBJ2-5
TGTGCCAGCAGCCCAGGGACTAGCGGGAGAGAGACCCAGTACTTC
CASSPGTSGRETQYF
>TRBD2|many|TRBV3-1|TRBJ2-7
TGTGCCAGCAGCCAGGGACTAGCGGGGGGGTCTGGCTACGAGCAGTACTTC
CASSQGLAGGSGYEQYF
>NA|few|TRBV18|TRBJ2-7
TGTGCCAGCTCACCAGTCGATCGGCAACTCAGCTCCTACGAGCAGTACTTC
CASSPVDRQLSSYEQYF
>TRBD2|many|TRBV28|TRBJ2-5
TGTGCCAGCAGTTACTTGCTCGGGACTAGCTCGTTCGAGACCCAGTACTTC
CASSYLLGTSSFETQYF
>NA|many|TRBV20-1|TRBJ2-4
TGCAGTGCTAGAGATGGGGCGGTAGCCAAAAACATTCAGTACTTC
CSARDGAVAKNIQYF
>NA|many|TRBV7-9|TRBJ2-2
TGTGCCAGCAGCTTAGCACTAGCCGGAACCGGGGAGCTGTTTTTT
CASSLALAGTGELFF
>NA|many|TRBV5-8|TRBJ2-1
TGTGCCAGCAGCGCAGCAGAGTTTAGCTCCTACAATGAGCAGTTCTTC
CASSAAEFSSYNEQFF
>TRBD2|many|TRBV6-5|TRBJ2-2
TGTGCCACCAAGCGGGAGGGCCGGTCCGGGGAGCTGTTTTTT
CATKREGRSGELFF
>TRBD1|many|TRBV7-7|TRBJ2-3
TGTGCTAGCAGCTTAGGGGACAGGGCTACAGATACGCAGTATTTT
CASSLGDRATDTQYF
>NA|many|TRBV7-2|TRBJ2-7
TGTGCCAGCAGCTTATTAATCGGAGGGGGCGCCTCCGACTTC
CASSLLIGGGASDF
>NA|many|TRBV10-1|TRBJ2-7
TGCGCCAGCAGTGAGTCCACGGGGAGTCCCGAGCAGTACTTC
CASSESTGSPEQYF
>NA|few|TRBV4-1|TRBJ1-4
TGCGCCAGCAGCCAAGATGGGTCTGAGACTAATGAAAAACTGTTTTTT
CASSQDGSETNEKLFF
>TRBD2|many|TRBV19|TRBJ2-3
TGTGCCAGTCGGGAGGCTAGCACAGATACGCAGTATTTT
CASREASTDTQYF
>NA|many|TRBV20-1|TRBJ2-3
TGCAGTGCTCCTCGAGGAGACCGGTTAGATACGCAGTATTTT
CSAPRGDRLDTQYF
>NA|many|TRBV15|TRBJ2-7
TGTGCCACCAGCAGAGACCGAATGAGGGACACCGGCTGGGACGAGCAGTACTTC
CATSRDRMRDTGWDEQYF
>NA|NA|TRBV11-2|TRBJ2-3
TGTGCCAGCAGCTTGGGGCAAGATACGCAGTCTTTT
CASSLGQDTQSF
>TRBD2|many|TRBV12-3/TRBV12-4|TRBJ2-7
TGTGCCAGCAGGGGTGGACTAGCGACTACTCACTCCTACGAGCAGTACTTC
CASRGGLATTHSYEQYF
>TRBD2|many|TRBV20-1|TRBJ2-3
TGCAGTGCCAGCCCGGGACTACCCTCACTAGGAACAGATACGCAGTATTTT
CSASPGLPSLGTDTQYF
>TRBD1|many|TRBV5-1|TRBJ1-2
TGCGCCAGCAGCACAGGGGGGTCTGGCTACACCTTC
CASSTGGSGYTF
>NA|many|TRBV6-1|TRBJ2-7
TGTGCCAGCAGTGCAGGGCTCGAGCAGTACTTC
CASSAGLEQYF
>TRBD2|many|TRBV7-2|TRBJ2-3
TGTGCCAGCAGCTTTCGCCTAGCGGGAATCACAGATACGCAGTATTTT
CASSFRLAGITDTQYF
>NA|many|TRBV7-7|TRBJ2-7
TGTGCTAGCAGCCCCGGTTTCGGTTACGAGCAGTACTTC
CASSPGFGYEQYF
>NA|many|TRBV20-1|TRBJ1-6
TGCAGTTCGCCGGAAACCCTTAATTCACCCCTCCACTTT
CSSPETLNSPLHF
>NA|many|TRBV6-5|TRBJ2-3
TGTGCCAGCAGTTACTCCTCCGGGAGAAGCACAGATACGCAGTATTTT
CASSYSSGRSTDTQYF
>NA|NA|TRBV28|TRBJ2-2
TGTGCCAGCAGTTTACACGGGGCGGGAACCGGGGAGCTGTTTTTT
CASSLHGAGTGELFF
>TRBD1|many|TRBV20-1|TRBJ1-2
TGCAGTGCTCCCAGTCAGGGGGCTGGGTATGGCTACACCTTC
CSAPSQGAGYGYTF
>TRBD2|many|TRBV29-1|TRBJ2-3
TGCAGCGTTGAAGATTTTGGGGCTAGCGGGAGGCAAGGTTCCGGTCAGAACACAGATACGCAGTATTTT
CSVEDFGASGRQGSGQNTDTQYF
>NA|many|TRBV11-2|TRBJ2-7
TGTGCCAGCAGCTTAGCACAGGGATACTACGAGCAGTACTTC
CASSLAQGYYEQYF
>TRBD2|NA|TRBV7-2|TRBJ2-1
TGTGCCAGCAGCCGTCGGACGGGAGGCAAGGATGAGCAGCTCTTC
CASSRRTGGKDEQLF
>TRBD1|many|TRBV5-1|TRBJ2-1
TGCGCCAGCAGCTCCGAGACAGGGGGCTGGGGCAATGAGCAGTTCTTC
CASSSETGGWGNEQFF
>NA|many|TRBV28|TRBJ1-6
TGTGCCAGCAGCCCCGGGGGGGGCTACGTTTCACCCCTCCACTTT
CASSPGGGYVSPLHF
>TRBD2|many|TRBV7-3|TRBJ2-1
TGTGCCAGCAGCTTAGTCGGACTAGTTCACAATGAGCAGTTCTTC
CASSLVGLVHNEQFF
>TRBD1|many|TRBV5-5|TRBJ2-2
TGTGCCAGCAGCCTGAGAGGGACAGGGCCGAACACCGGGGAGCTGTTTTTT
CASSLRGTGPNTGELFF
>NA|many|TRBV11-2|TRBJ2-7
TGTGCCAGCAGCACCTACTACGAGCAGTACTTC
CASSTYYEQYF
>TRBD1|many|TRBV6-1|TRBJ2-7
TGTGCCAGCAGTGAACCGGGACAGGGGACCTACGAGCAGTACTTC
CASSEPGQGTYEQYF
>NA|few|TRBV20-1|TRBJ2-2
TGCAGTGCTAGAGATCTTTGGAACGGAACCGGGGAGCTGTTTTTT
CSARDLWNGTGELFF
>NA|many|TRBV6-1|TRBJ2-7
TGTGCCAGCAGTGAAGGTGGTGGCAGGGGATACGAGCAGTACTTC
CASSEGGGRGYEQYF
>NA|NA|TRBV4-1|TRBJ1-1
TGCGCCAGCAGCCAAACCACAGGTTCCACTGAAGCTTTCTTT
CASSQTTGSTEAFF
>NA|few|TRBV6-2/TRBV6-3|TRBJ2-3
TGTGCCAGCACCCCACCGAGGGGACGGAGCACAGATACGCAGTATTTT
CASTPPRGRSTDTQYF
>TRBD1|many|TRBV12-3/TRBV12-4|TRBJ1-4
TGTGCCAGCAGTTCCAGGACAGGGGAAGGTGAAAAACTGTTTTTT
CASSSRTGEGEKLFF
>TRBD1|NA|TRBV3-1|TRBJ2-6
TGTGCCAGCAGCCAAGTTTTAGGAGGAAAAAGACAGGGGAGCTCTGGGGCCAACGTCCTGACTTTC
CASSQVLGGKRQGSSGANVLTF
>NA|NA|TRBV19|TRBJ1-5
TGTGCCAGTAGTCTCAGGGATAGCAATCAGCCCCAGCATTTT
CASSLRDSNQPQHF
>NA|many|TRBV18|TRBJ2-7
TGTGCCAGCTCCGCCAGGGAGCAGTACTTC
CASSAREQYF
>NA|NA|TRBV5-5|TRBJ1-4
TGTGCCAGCACCGAAGGGAGGGTAAACAAACTGTTTTTT
CASTEGRVNKLFF
>TRBD2|many|TRBV7-3|TRBJ2-1
TGTGCCAGCAGCTTTAGCGGGGGGCCCTACAATGAGCAGTTCTTC
CASSFSGGPYNEQFF
>NA|many|TRBV7-9|TRBJ2-3
TGTGCCAGCACCTTAGGTATCCAGCGGCTCACAGATACGCAGTATTTT
CASTLGIQRLTDTQYF
>NA|few|TRBV18|TRBJ1-5
TGTGCCAGCTCACCAGGTGGCAGGGGAGGGAATCAGCCCCAGCATTTT
CASSPGGRGGNQPQHF
>TRBD2|many|TRBV11-2|TRBJ2-3
TGTGCCAGCTCGCCCCTAACAGCGGGAGACTCGGATACGCAGTATTTT
CASSPLTAGDSDTQYF
>NA|NA|TRBV5-4|TRBJ1-5
TGTGCCAGCAGCCCGGGTGAGGGCAGGCTCCTCAATCAGCCCCAGCATTTT
CASSPGEGRLLNQPQHF
>NA|many|TRBV5-1|TRBJ2-1
TGCGCCAGCAGCTTGGCTGTGGACAATGAGCAGTTCTTC
CASSLAVDNEQFF
>TRBD1|many|TRBV3-1|TRBJ1-6
TGTGCCAGCAGAAGACAGGGCTCTTATAATTCACCCCTCCACTTT
CASRRQGSYNSPLHF
>NA|many|TRBV7-3|TRBJ1-5
TGTGCCAGCAGCCCACAAGCCCCAGGAGGCAATCAGCCCCAGCATTTT
CASSPQAPGGNQPQHF